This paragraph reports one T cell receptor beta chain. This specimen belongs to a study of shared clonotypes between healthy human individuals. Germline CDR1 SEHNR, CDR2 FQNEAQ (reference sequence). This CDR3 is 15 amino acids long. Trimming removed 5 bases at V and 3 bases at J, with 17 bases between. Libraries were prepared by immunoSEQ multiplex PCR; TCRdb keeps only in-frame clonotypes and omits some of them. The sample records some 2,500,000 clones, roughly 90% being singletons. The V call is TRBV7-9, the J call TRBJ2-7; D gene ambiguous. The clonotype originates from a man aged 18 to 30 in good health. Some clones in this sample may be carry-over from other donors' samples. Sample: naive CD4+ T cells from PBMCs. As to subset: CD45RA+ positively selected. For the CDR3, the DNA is TGTGCCAGCAGCCTGGATGAGGCAGCCCGCTACGAGCAGTACTTC. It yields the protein CASSLDEAARYEQYF.